This is a list of T cell receptor beta chains from one sample in a study of cytomegalovirus exposure and HLA in healthy donors. Sequenced by immunoSEQ multiplex PCR; TCRdb stores in-frame clones only, minus some. Of approximately 150,000 clones in the sample, over 70% are singletons; the top ten hold 1.2% to 1.5%. Sequenced sample: PBMCs. The receptors were sampled from a young woman in good health and CMV-seropositive. The CDR3 runs from the conserved cysteine through the conserved F or W. The order of the fields is CDR3 length, clone size, V gene, J gene, D gene, CDR3 DNA, CDR3 protein. D genes are given only for firm matches. Only some rows state a clone size, as once, few, many or a class for expanded clones.

>13|NA|TRBV11-2|TRBJ2-7|NA
TGTGCCAGCAGGAAAGACGGGGACTACGAGCAGTACTTC
CASRKDGDYEQYF
>16|NA|TRBV5-1|TRBJ1-1|NA
TGCGCCAGCAGCTTACAAGGCGAGGTCATGAACACTGAAGCTTTCTTT
CASSLQGEVMNTEAFF
>14|NA|TRBV6-1|TRBJ2-2|NA
TGTGCCAGCAGTACGCTGGTACAGGCCGGGGAGCTGTTTTTT
CASSTLVQAGELFF
>13|NA|TRBV7-2|TRBJ1-2|NA
TGTGCCAGCAGCTCCACAGGGTCCTATGGCTACACCTTC
CASSSTGSYGYTF
>14|NA|TRBV5-1|TRBJ1-1|NA
TGCGCCAGCAGCTTAGGGGCGATTAGCACTGAAGCTTTCTTT
CASSLGAISTEAFF
>14|NA|TRBV11-3|TRBJ2-7|NA
TGTGCCAGCAGCCGAACAGCAAGCTCCTACGAGCAGTACTTC
CASSRTASSYEQYF
>17|NA|TRBV19|TRBJ2-3|TRBD2
TGTGCCAGTAGTACCTCCCTAGGCGGGAGGGCCTCGGATACGCAGTATTTT
CASSTSLGGRASDTQYF
>15|NA|TRBV7-7|TRBJ2-3|NA
TGTGCCAGCAGCTTAGGAGTAGGGGAGGTAGATACGCAGTATTTT
CASSLGVGEVDTQYF
>11|NA|TRBV30|TRBJ1-2|NA
TGTGCCTGGAGTCTCGGCTATGGCTACACCTTC
CAWSLGYGYTF
>15|NA|TRBV28|TRBJ1-2|NA
TGTGCCAGCCTAGGAAGAACAGGGTATAACTATGGCTACACCTTC
CASLGRTGYNYGYTF
>15|NA|TRBV7-3|TRBJ2-7|TRBD1
TGTGCCAGCAGCTTAATGGGGACAGGACCCTACGAGCAGTACTTC
CASSLMGTGPYEQYF
>13|NA|TRBV13|TRBJ2-7|NA
TGTGCCAGCAGCTTGTTCGGTGCCTACGAGCAGTACTTC
CASSLFGAYEQYF
>16|NA|TRBV2|TRBJ1-2|NA
TGTGCCAGCAGTGAAGGCAAAAGGGCAGGGAATGAGGGCTACACCTTC
CASSEGKRAGNEGYTF
>15|NA|TRBV28|TRBJ2-7|TRBD2
TGTGCCAGCAGTTTAGGACTAGCGGGGTCCTACGAGCAGTACTTC
CASSLGLAGSYEQYF
>14|NA|TRBV13|TRBJ2-5|TRBD1
TGTGCCAGCAGCCGGACAGGGGTTTATGAGACCCAGTACTTC
CASSRTGVYETQYF
>14|NA|TRBV10-3|TRBJ1-5|NA
TGTGCCATCAGGGGGAGCGGGAGCAATCAGCCCCAGCATTTT
CAIRGSGSNQPQHF
>14|once|TRBV11-3|TRBJ2-7|NA
TGTGCCAGCAGCTTATCAAGCTGGTCCTACGAGCAGTACTTC
CASSLSSWSYEQYF
>19|NA|TRBV27|TRBJ2-7|TRBD1
TGTGCCAGCAGTTCCGATCCATCTCGGACAGGGGGCCGCGCCTACGAGCAGTACTTC
CASSSDPSRTGGRAYEQYF
>15|NA|TRBV18|TRBJ1-1|NA
TGTGCCAGCTCATCCTCAAGGGGGTTAGGGACTGAAGCTTTCTTT
CASSSSRGLGTEAFF
>14|NA|TRBV19|TRBJ2-7|TRBD1
TGTGCCAGTAGAACACAGGGGAGCTCCTACGAGCAGTACTTC
CASRTQGSSYEQYF